This T cell receptor (beta chain) was identified in a study of identical twins. After template switching added a universal primer site, the resulting cDNA carried unique molecular identifiers. TCRdb used MiXCR to reprocess the 5' RACE reads, holding one entry per CDR3 protein. In the table there are approximately 600,000 distinct CDR3 sequences, 9.6% of which are singletons. Healthy Caucasians, and only they, were the donors. As regards this clonotype: Its target is unknown.

Regarding the study as a whole: Because invariant MAIT and iNKT cells could be present, zero-insertion analyses could be partly confounded.

These records were also assigned to another study, of yellow fever vaccine responses in identical twins.

The origin of this receptor is a woman aged 18-30 years in good health. What was sequenced was PBMCs.

The CDR3 loop reads CASTNVGRGSSYNEQFF. The CDR3 nucleotides read TGTGCCAGTACCAACGTGGGTAGGGGAAGCTCCTACAATGAGCAGTTCTTC. The chain employs TRBV19 and TRBJ2-1, with a possible D match to TRBD1 (5 bases). The V gene's germline CDR1 is LNHDA and CDR2 SQIVND (reference sequence). The CDR3 is 17 amino acids. Trimming took 7 bases from V and 0 from J, leaving 19 bases between them.